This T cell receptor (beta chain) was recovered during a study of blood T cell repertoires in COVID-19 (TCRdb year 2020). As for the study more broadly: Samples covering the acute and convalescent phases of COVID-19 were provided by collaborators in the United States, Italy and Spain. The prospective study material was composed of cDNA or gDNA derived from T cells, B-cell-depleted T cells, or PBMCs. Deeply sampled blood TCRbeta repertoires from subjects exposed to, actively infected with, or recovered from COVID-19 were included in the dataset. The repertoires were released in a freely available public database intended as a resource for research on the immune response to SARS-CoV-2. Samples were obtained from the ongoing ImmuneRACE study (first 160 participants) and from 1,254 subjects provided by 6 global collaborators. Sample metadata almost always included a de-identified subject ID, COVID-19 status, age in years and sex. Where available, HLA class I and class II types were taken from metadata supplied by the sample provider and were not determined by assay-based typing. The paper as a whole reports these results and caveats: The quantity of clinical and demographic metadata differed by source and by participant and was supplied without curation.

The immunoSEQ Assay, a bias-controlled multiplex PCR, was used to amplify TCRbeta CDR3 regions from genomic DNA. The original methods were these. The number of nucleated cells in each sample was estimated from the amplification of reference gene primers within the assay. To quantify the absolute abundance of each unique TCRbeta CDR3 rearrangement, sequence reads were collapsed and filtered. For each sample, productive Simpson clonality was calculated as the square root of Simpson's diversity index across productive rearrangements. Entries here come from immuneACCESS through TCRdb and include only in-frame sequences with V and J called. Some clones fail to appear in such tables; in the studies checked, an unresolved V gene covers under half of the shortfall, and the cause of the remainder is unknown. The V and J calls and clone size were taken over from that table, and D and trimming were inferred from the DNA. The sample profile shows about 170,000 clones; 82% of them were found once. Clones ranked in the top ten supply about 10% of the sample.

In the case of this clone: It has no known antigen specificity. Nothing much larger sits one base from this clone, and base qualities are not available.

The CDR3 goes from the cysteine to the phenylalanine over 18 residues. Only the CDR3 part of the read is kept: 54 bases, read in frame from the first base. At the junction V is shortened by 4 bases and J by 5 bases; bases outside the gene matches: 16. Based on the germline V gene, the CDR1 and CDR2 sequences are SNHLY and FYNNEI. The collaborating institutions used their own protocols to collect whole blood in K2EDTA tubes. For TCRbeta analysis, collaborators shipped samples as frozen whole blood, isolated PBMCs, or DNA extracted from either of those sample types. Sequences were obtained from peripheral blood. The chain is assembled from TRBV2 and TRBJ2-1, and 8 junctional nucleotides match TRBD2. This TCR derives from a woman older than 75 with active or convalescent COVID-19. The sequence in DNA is TGTGCCAGCAGTGTTTGGGTAAGCTTCGGGACTAGTAACAATGAGCAGTTCTTC. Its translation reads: CASSVWVSFGTSNNEQFF.